Listed here is a single TCR beta chain. The CDR3 is 15 residues long. V dropped 0 bases and J dropped 10 bases, with 16 bases sitting between them. CDR1 LNHDA and CDR2 SQIVND come from the germline V gene (reference sequence). These data originate in a study of blood T cell repertoires in COVID-19. Study context: The United States, Italy and Spain supplied acute and convalescent COVID-19 samples. The analysed material was cDNA or gDNA that came from T cells, B-cell-depleted T cells, or PBMCs.

Seattle patients were enrolled while actively infected and followed longitudinally. Original methodology: Amplified reference gene primers provided the basis for estimating nucleated cell counts. Clones were read by immunoSEQ multiplex PCR, and TCRdb kept only the in-frame ones, dropping some. V and J calls and clone size are as listed in that table; D and trimming were resolved from the DNA. The data show tens of thousands of clones, with 80% to 90% seen just once and approximately 32% held by the top ten. The chain uses TRBV19 and TRBJ1-5, with a tentative D call TRBD1 (6 bases). Sequencing input: peripheral blood. The TCR sequence derives from a woman older than 75 with COVID-19, enrolled during active disease. The CDR3 reads CASSIDGTFPGPQHF. The CDR3 DNA is TGTGCCAGTAGTATAGATGGGACATTCCCGGGTCCCCAGCATTTT.